This TCR beta chain emerged from a study of OX40 agonist ivuxolimab in advanced cancers. In the study overall: Patient treatment consisted of intravenous ivuxolimab administration every 2 weeks at 0.01 to 10 mg/kg. Earlier anti-PD-1, anti-PD-L1 or anti-CTLA-4 therapy was permitted; roughly 37% had received some.

A remark on this clone: Its antigen is still unknown.

Measured with immunoSEQ multiplex PCR; TCRdb has only the in-frame clones, and not every one. The sample consists of approximately 70,000 clones, more than 80% of them appearing once. The study's findings and limits: On average, CD8+ T cells had more expanded clones than CD4+.

V was cut by 3 bases and J by 4 bases, with 12 bases left in between. The germline V gene has CDR1 SGHTA and CDR2 FQGTGA. The CDR3 length is 14 residues. The source material was CD4+ or CD8+ T cells sorted from blood, sampled in a trial of the OX40 agonist ivuxolimab. The sequence was obtained from an adult with an advanced solid tumor such as melanoma, head and neck, liver or kidney cancer. The rearrangement joins TRBV7-3 to TRBJ2-5; tentatively, D is TRBD1 (7 bases). DNA for the CDR3: TGTGCCAGCAGCTTCTCAGGGGGGAGAGAGACCCAGTACTTC. Its translation: CASSFSGGRETQYF.